The rows below give T cell receptor beta chains drawn from one sample of a study of a mutant IDH1 vaccine in newly diagnosed glioma. Sequencing was performed with immunoSEQ multiplex PCR; in TCRdb, only in-frame clones are kept and a portion is missing. The data show approximately 60,000 clones, around 87% seen once. Antigens of these TCRs are unknown. This specimen consisted of PBMCs, obtained from a glioma patient whose treatment included an IDH1 peptide vaccine. The origin of the receptors is a man between 35 and 55 years old with glioma. CDR3s include the opening cysteine and the closing phenylalanine or tryptophan. Fields, in order: D gene, clone size, J gene, V gene, CDR3 length, CDR3 protein, CDR3 DNA. A D gene is named only where the DNA matches it firmly. Size is stated for part of the rows, as once, few or many counts, or as a class when the clone is expanded.

- | - | TRBJ2-2 | TRBV5-1 | 13 | CASSLDLTGELFF | TGCGCCAGCAGCTTGGACCTCACCGGGGAGCTGTTTTTT
- | - | TRBJ2-3 | TRBV7-3 | 14 | CASSLVGSTDTQYF | TGTGCCAGCAGCCTTGTCGGGAGCACAGATACGCAGTATTTT
TRBD1 | - | TRBJ1-4 | TRBV2 | 12 | CAAGTGGGKLFF | TGTGCCGCCGGGACAGGGGGCGGAAAACTGTTTTTT
TRBD2 | - | TRBJ2-1 | TRBV9 | 15 | CASSVGGLDVSEQFF | TGTGCCAGCAGCGTAGGGGGACTAGACGTAAGTGAGCAGTTCTTC
- | - | TRBJ1-1 | TRBV18 | 14 | CASSPPIANTEAFF | TGTGCCAGCTCACCACCGATCGCGAACACTGAAGCTTTCTTT
- | - | TRBJ1-1 | TRBV13 | 15 | CASSLFKGGSTEAFF | TGTGCCAGCAGCTTATTTAAGGGAGGGAGCACTGAAGCTTTCTTT
TRBD1 | - | TRBJ1-5 | TRBV7-9 | 14 | CASEAEGQGLSQHF | TGTGCCAGCGAGGCTGAGGGACAGGGGCTCTCCCAGCATTTT
- | few | TRBJ1-4 | TRBV4-2 | 15 | CASSERDLLNEKLFF | TGTGCCAGCAGCGAACGGGACCTGCTGAATGAAAAACTGTTTTTT
TRBD2 | - | TRBJ2-3 | TRBV7-9 | 16 | CASSPEGLATRGTQYF | TGTGCCAGCAGCCCCGAGGGACTAGCTACAAGGGGTACGCAGTATTTT
TRBD2 | - | TRBJ2-3 | TRBV15 | 16 | CATSRGTSGGTDTQYF | TGTGCCACCAGCAGAGGGACTAGCGGGGGAACAGATACGCAGTATTTT
- | - | TRBJ2-1 | TRBV5-6 | 16 | CASSSSAPPSYNEQFF | TGTGCCAGCAGCTCGAGCGCCCCTCCCTCCTACAATGAGCAGTTCTTC
TRBD2 | once | TRBJ2-3 | TRBV5-6 | 15 | CASSFGSGSSDTQYF | TGTGCCAGCAGCTTCGGTAGCGGGAGTTCAGATACGCAGTATTTT
- | - | TRBJ1-1 | TRBV5-1 | 15 | CASSPDDSSGTEAFF | TGCGCCAGCAGCCCGGATGACAGTTCTGGGACTGAAGCTTTCTTT
- | - | TRBJ2-5 | TRBV5-1 | 13 | CASSFGGQETQYF | TGCGCCAGCAGCTTCGGGGGCCAAGAGACCCAGTACTTC
- | - | TRBJ2-7 | TRBV21-1 | 11 | CASRTPAEQYF | TGTGCCAGCAGAACTCCAGCCGAGCAGTACTTC
TRBD2 | - | TRBJ2-1 | TRBV6-1 | 15 | CASHWAASGRAEQFF | TGTGCCAGCCATTGGGCGGCGTCAGGGAGGGCTGAGCAGTTCTTC
- | - | TRBJ2-3 | TRBV18 | 13 | CASSPPGADTQYF | TGTGCCAGCTCACCTCCAGGGGCAGATACGCAGTATTTT
- | once | TRBJ1-3 | TRBV7-8 | 14 | CASSLRGLGNTIYF | TGTGCCAGCAGCTTACGGGGCTTAGGAAACACCATATATTTT
- | - | TRBJ1-1 | TRBV6-5 | 13 | CASSTRDNTEAFF | TGTGCCAGCAGTACCAGGGATAACACTGAAGCTTTCTTT
- | - | TRBJ2-3 | TRBV29-1 | 17 | CSVDHSSNQDSTDTQYF | TGCAGCGTTGACCATTCGTCTAACCAGGATAGCACAGATACGCAGTATTTT
TRBD1 | - | TRBJ1-1 | TRBV29-1 | 13 | CSAKDRGRAEAFF | TGCAGCGCCAAAGACAGGGGAAGGGCTGAAGCTTTCTTT
- | - | TRBJ2-7 | TRBV6-5 | 13 | CASSYVRTYEQYF | TGTGCCAGCAGTTACGTCAGAACCTACGAGCAGTACTTC
TRBD2 | once | TRBJ2-1 | TRBV25-1 | 16 | CASPYRGRRSYNEQFF | TGTGCCAGCCCGTACCGCGGGAGACGCTCCTACAATGAGCAGTTCTTC
- | - | TRBJ1-1 | TRBV10-3 | 14 | CAISEAVYGTEAFF | TGTGCCATCAGTGAGGCCGTTTATGGCACTGAAGCTTTCTTT
- | few | TRBJ1-1 | TRBV6-6 | 14 | CASTVATGNTEAFF | TGTGCCAGCACCGTGGCAACGGGGAACACTGAAGCTTTCTTT
- | - | TRBJ1-5 | TRBV15 | 13 | CATRRKASQPQHF | TGTGCCACCAGGAGAAAAGCAAGCCAGCCCCAGCATTTT
- | - | TRBJ2-7 | TRBV5-4 | 15 | CASSLAPADLYEQYF | TGTGCCAGCAGCTTGGCCCCCGCCGACCTCTACGAGCAGTACTTC
- | - | TRBJ1-4 | TRBV2 | 14 | CASSRAGTNEKLFF | TGTGCCAGCAGCCGCGCTGGAACTAATGAAAAACTGTTTTTT
- | - | TRBJ1-4 | TRBV19 | 17 | CASSIVQGFATNEKLFF | TGTGCCAGTAGTATAGTACAGGGATTCGCAACTAATGAAAAACTGTTTTTT
TRBD2 | - | TRBJ2-5 | TRBV27 | 16 | CASSPRTSGSGETQYF | TGTGCCAGCAGTCCCCGGACTAGCGGGAGTGGAGAGACCCAGTACTTC
- | - | TRBJ2-7 | TRBV6-1 | 12 | CASSGPSYEQYF | TGTGCCAGCAGTGGACCCTCCTACGAGCAGTACTTC
- | - | TRBJ2-1 | TRBV11-3 | 11 | CASSLDNEQFF | TGTGCCAGCAGCTTAGACAATGAGCAGTTCTTC
- | - | TRBJ2-7 | TRBV13 | 12 | CASSPADYEQYF | TGTGCCAGCAGCCCTGCAGACTACGAGCAGTACTTC
TRBD2 | - | TRBJ2-7 | TRBV18 | 21 | CASSPPSIGSSVAGSFYEQYF | TGTGCCAGCTCACCACCAAGTATTGGCTCTTCTGTAGCGGGATCTTTCTACGAGCAGTACTTC